This T cell receptor beta chain appears in the sequencing data of a study of persistence of HIV-infected CD4 T cells. Whole-study context: Median time on suppressive ART was about eight years.

Sequencing used immunoSEQ version 4 in survey mode. Repertoires were generated with immunoSEQ multiplex PCR, while TCRdb's copy carries only in-frame clones and drops some. The top ten clones hold approximately 6.5% of a sample with tens of thousands of clones, 82% of them seen once. The CDR3 is made up of 13 amino acids. Germline assignment: CDR1 PRHDT and CDR2 FYEKMQ (reference sequence). The V end lost 2 bases, the J end lost 6 bases, and 10 bases lay between the germline ends. Points from the study as a whole: Antigen-responding cells were enriched for degenerate expanded CDR3beta sequences. Compared with CD3/CD28-stimulated cells, CMV- and Gag-responding cells showed lower TCRbeta richness.

Cells were stimulated with CMV-infected fibroblast lysates at 10 ug/mL. Memory cells lacking CD40L and CD69 with high CD45RO were sorted. CD4+ T cell counts exceeded 400 cells/uL; CMV serology was positive. Notes on this clone: No antigen is known for it.

The sample in question was CD4+ T cells sorted from PBMCs after roughly 18-hour stimulation, obtained from a patient who received antiretroviral therapy. The chain links TRBV13 to TRBJ1-1; a weak D match, TRBD1 (5 bases). The clonotype was recovered from an adult woman with HIV who was CMV-seropositive. This chain's CDR3 is CASSLRGESEAFF. The CDR3 DNA reads as TGTGCCAGCAGCTTACGGGGCGAATCTGAAGCTTTCTTT. Full variable domain (missing parts from reference TRBV13 and TRBJ1-1): AAGVIQSPRHLIKEKRETATLKCYPIPRHDTVYWYQQGPGQDPQFLISFYEKMQSDKGSIPDRFSAQQFSDYHSELNMSSLELGDSALYFCASSLRGESEAFFGQGTRLTVV.